This entry lists 8 T cell receptor beta chains sequenced from one sample in a study of blood T cells in healthy people across ages. Sample-barcoded 5' priming and a J-beta primer mix drove a second PCR of about 6 to 12 cycles. TCRdb fed the 5' RACE reads into MiXCR, producing one record per CDR3 protein. The sample has 750,000 to 1,000,000 distinct CDR3 sequences, 25% to 35% seen once. These sequences were also reported in another study, on T cells of mothers and their children.

The sequenced sample was blood. These receptors were collected from a woman aged 40 to 55 in good health.

This sequence joins TRBV7-8 and TRBJ2-1; 13 bases are a match to TRBD2. The CDR3 spans 15 residues. CDR1 SGHVS and CDR2 FQNEAQ come from the germline V gene. The J segment lost 5 bases and the V segment lost 7 bases, leaving 5 bases of the junction unmatched. CDR3 DNA: TGTGCCAGCACACTACTAGCGGGGGGGAACAATGAGCAGTTCTTC. It yields the protein CASTLLAGGNNEQFF.

The chain joins TRBV5-1 to TRBJ1-2, with D possibly TRBD1 on 5 matching bases. The CDR3 length is 13 residues. Deletions cut 0 bases from V and 6 bases from J, with 9 bases between. Germline CDR1 SGHRS, CDR2 YFSETQ. For the CDR3, the DNA is TGCGCCAGCAGCTTGGAACCAGGGAATGGCTACACCTTC. This sequence encodes CASSLEPGNGYTF.

This chain links TRBV7-2 with TRBJ2-5; D gene unclear. The closer fit of TRBJ2-7 to the DNA end suggests the J call may be wrong. This CDR3 has 13 residues. CDR1 is SGHTA, CDR2 FQGNSA, per germline. The CDR3 nucleotides are TGTGCCAGCAGCCCCGGTCCACAGTACGAGCAGTACTTC. Amino acids: CASSPGPQYEQYF.

The gene calls are TRBV7-8 and TRBJ2-3, with TRBD2 matching over 8 bases. V dropped 5 bases and J dropped 6; count of bases not matched to a gene: 10. CDR1 is SGHVS and CDR2 is FQNEAQ in the germline V gene. The CDR3 loop spans 15 amino acids. The chain's CDR3 is CASSPRSGGGDTQYF. For the CDR3, the DNA is TGTGCCAGCAGCCCCCGATCCGGGGGGGGCGATACGCAGTATTTT.

CDR3 in amino acids: CSAGPWRDGGQNEQFF. CDR3 bases: TGCAGTGCTGGTCCTTGGCGGGACGGGGGGCAAAATGAGCAGTTCTTC. The chain is built from TRBV20-1 and TRBJ2-1, with D tentatively TRBD2 (7 bases). This CDR3 contains 16 residues. The V end was cut by 5 bases, the J end by 7 bases, with 24 bases between. Germline assignment: CDR1 DFQATT and CDR2 SNEGSKA (reference sequence).

V is TRBV28 and J is TRBJ1-6, with 8 bases matching TRBD1. The germline gives CDR1 MDHEN, CDR2 SYDVKM. The length of the CDR3 is 15 residues. With V trimmed by 5 bases and J by 5 bases, 5 bases remained unmatched. The CDR3 coding sequence is TGTGCCAGCAGTCTTCCGGACAGGGATAATTCACCCCTCCACTTT. Its translation is CASSLPDRDNSPLHF. Looking up the rest from reference TRBV28 and TRBJ1-6 gives the full variable domain: DVKVTQSSRYLVKRTGEKVFLECVQDMDHENMFWYRQDPGLGLRLIYFSYDVKMKEKGDIPEGYSVSREKKERFSLILESASTNQTSMYLCASSLPDRDNSPLHFGNGTRLTVT.

In its sample, this clonotype was seen many times. V usage is TRBV4-1 and J usage is TRBJ2-7, with D perhaps assigned TRBD1 or TRBD2 (5 bases each). The CDR3 spans 13 residues. The ends were cut back, 3 bases at V and 4 bases at J, with 10 bases in the middle. The germline V gene encodes CDR1 MGHRA and CDR2 YSYEKL. CDR3 DNA sequence: TGCGCCAGCAGCCAGGGACCGCTTTACGAGCAGTACTTC. It encodes CASSQGPLYEQYF.

This clonotype has a count of ten or more. The chain combines TRBV9 with TRBJ2-6, with D perhaps matching TRBD2 (5 bases). Germline V gene sequence: CDR1 SGDLS, CDR2 YYNGEE. The CDR3 is made up of 16 amino acids. The V and J ends lost 0 bases and 4 bases respectively, with 11 bases between them. The CDR3 loop is CASSVARRSGANVLTF. DNA for the CDR3: TGTGCCAGCAGCGTAGCCCGGAGGTCCGGGGCCAACGTCCTGACTTTC.